Each of the 15 T cell receptor beta chains below was sequenced from the same sample in a study of sequential checkpoint blockade in melanoma. As for treatment: randomized to nivolumab then ipilimumab (arm A) or the reverse (arm B). Some clones are missing from TCRdb's copy, which holds only in-frame ones; the method was immunoSEQ multiplex PCR. The sample has about 18,000 clones, roughly 72% seen once. This sample comprised CD8+ T cells sorted from blood (inferred from file names), obtained from a patient given nivolumab and ipilimumab in sequence. The receptors here all came from a human donor with melanoma.

CDR3 bases: TGTGCCAGCAAGGCCGGGACAGGGGGCTACTATGGCTACACCTTC. Amino acids: CASKAGTGGYYGYTF. This chain uses TRBV5-6 with TRBJ1-2; 12 nucleotides agree with TRBD1. This CDR3 comprises 15 residues. Germline CDR1 is SGHDT and CDR2 is YYEEEE. V gave up 6 bases and J gave up 3 bases; unmatched junction bases: 6.

V is TRBV19 and J is TRBJ2-1; the match to TRBD2 covers 13 bases. The V gene end was trimmed by 4 bases and the J gene end by 4 bases; junction bases not matched to a gene: 4. CDR3 length: 16 residues. Looked up from germline, CDR1 is LNHDA and CDR2 is SQIVND (reference sequence). The CDR3 nucleotides read TGTGCCAGTAGTAGGGGACTAGCGGGGTCGTACAATGAGCAGTTCTTC. Translating gives CASSRGLAGSYNEQFF.

With respect to this clone: This specimen includes other DNA sequences encoding the same CDR3. This chain uses TRBV9 with TRBJ1-2; D may be TRBD1 (6 bases). The CDR3 contains 14 residues. The germline V gene has CDR1 SGDLS and CDR2 YYNGEE. V gave up 4 bases and J gave up 3 bases, with 13 bases separating them. As DNA, the CDR3 is TGTGCCAGCAGCCTCGGTGCAGGGGACTATGGCTACACCTTC. Its translation is CASSLGAGDYGYTF.

This clone occurred a few times. The chain has TRBV5-4 and TRBJ1-1; no firm D call. CDR3 length: 14 residues. The germline gives CDR1 SGHNT, CDR2 YYREEE (reference sequence). V lost 1 base and J lost 8, with 15 bases in between. For the CDR3, the DNA is TGTGCCAGCAGCTTGAGTTTGGGTTTCGGGGAAGCTTTCTTT. Amino acids: CASSLSLGFGEAFF.

V usage is TRBV27 and J usage is TRBJ1-1; D not resolved. The CDR3 sequence is 13 residues long. Trimming removed 5 bases from V and 3 bases from J, with 10 bases in between. Germline CDR1 MNHEY, CDR2 SMNVEV (reference sequence). For the CDR3, the DNA is TGTGCCAGCAGTACTAGTGGCTACACTGAAGCTTTCTTT. This codes for CASSTSGYTEAFF.

The chain employs TRBV9 and TRBJ2-5; TRBD2 might be the D (6 bases). V lost 0 bases and J 0 bases, leaving 9 bases between the germline ends. This CDR3 has 15 amino acids. Per germline, CDR1 SGDLS and CDR2 YYNGEE. DNA for the CDR3: TGTGCCAGCAGCGTAGACGGCGGGAACCAAGAGACCCAGTACTTC. Translating gives CASSVDGGNQETQYF.

CDR3 sequence (DNA): TGTGCCAGCAGCTTAGTCATCCACGAGCAGTACTTC. Translation: CASSLVIHEQYF. The chain recombines TRBV11-2 with TRBJ2-7, with unresolved D. The CDR3 has 12 residues. Germline values: CDR1 SGHAT, CDR2 FQNNGV. V was pared by 1 base and J by 5 bases, with 6 bases between.

This chain connects TRBV28 to TRBJ2-7; perhaps TRBD2 as D (5 bases). CDR3 length: 14 amino acids. CDR1 is MDHEN, CDR2 SYDVKM, per germline. Deletions cut 8 bases from V and 0 bases from J, with 14 bases between. The CDR3 here is CASPRRRPSYEQYF. The DNA of the CDR3 is TGTGCCAGCCCAAGGAGGAGACCCTCCTACGAGCAGTACTTC.

The J gene is TRBJ1-5, the V gene TRBV5-6; possible D gene TRBD1, 5 bases. V lost 10 bases to trimming and J lost 1 base, with 18 bases between them. CDR1 and CDR2 (germline): SGHDT, YYEEEE. The CDR3 sequence is 15 residues long. The CDR3 region has the DNA TGTGCCCTCACCCCGGGGGGACTAAGCAATCAGCCCCAGCATTTT. This codes for CALTPGGLSNQPQHF.

Here the CDR3 DNA reads TGTGCCAGCAGCAGGGATCCAGGGTCTGAAGCTTTCTTT. Translating it yields CASSRDPGSEAFF. V and J are TRBV11-3 and TRBJ1-1, with D maybe TRBD1 (5 bases). In germline, CDR1 is SGHNT, CDR2 YENEEA. With 5 bases removed from V and 6 bases from J, the gap between germline ends came to 13 bases. CDR3 length: 13 residues.

CDR3 sequence (DNA): TGTGCCAGCAGCTTAACAGGCCGGAACTACGAGCAGTACTTC. Translated: CASSLTGRNYEQYF. The chain combines TRBV11-2 with TRBJ2-7; D may be TRBD1 (5 bases). The germline V gene has CDR1 SGHAT and CDR2 FQNNGV. The CDR3 has 14 residues. Trimming pared 2 bases from V and 3 bases from J, leaving 11 bases between.

This chain links TRBV5-1 with TRBJ1-5, with a weak D call TRBD1 (6 bases). The CDR3 consists of 15 residues. V was cut by 0 bases and J by 4 bases, with 11 bases left in between. Germline V gene sequence: CDR1 SGHRS, CDR2 YFSETQ. The CDR3 sequence is CASSLAGRGNQPQHF. CDR3 DNA sequence: TGCGCCAGCAGCTTGGCCGGTAGGGGGAATCAGCCCCAGCATTTT.

The chain is built from TRBV6-1 and TRBJ2-7; D unresolved. Germline CDR1 and CDR2: MNHNS and SASEGT. The V and J ends lost 10 bases and 3 bases respectively, with 10 bases between them. The CDR3 extends over 11 amino acids. The CDR3 protein is CAISYSYEQYF. The CDR3 DNA sequence: TGTGCCATATCATACAGCTACGAGCAGTACTTC.

This clone has just one count. The rearrangement links TRBV9 to TRBJ2-5; 10 bases align to TRBD2. Germline loops: CDR1 SGDLS, CDR2 YYNGEE. The CDR3 contains 15 residues. Losses at the gene ends were 4 bases for V and 4 bases for J; bases not matched to a gene: 7. The chain's CDR3 is CASSPLAGEGETQYF. The DNA of the CDR3 is TGTGCCAGCAGCCCTCTAGCGGGAGAAGGAGAGACCCAGTACTTC.

This clone is classed as medium-sized (0.01 to 0.1%). This rearrangement joins TRBV19 to TRBJ1-2, with D perhaps matching TRBD1 (5 bases). The CDR3 has 15 amino acids. Trimming left V 3 bases short and J 2 bases short, with 13 bases between. The germline V gene has CDR1 LNHDA and CDR2 SQIVND (reference sequence). This CDR3 is CASSITGWGNYGYTF. CDR3 DNA sequence: TGTGCCAGTAGTATCACAGGTTGGGGAAACTATGGCTACACCTTC. The full variable domain, in which reference TRBV19 and TRBJ1-2 provide the parts outside the CDR3, is DGGITQSPKYLFRKEGQNVTLSCEQNLNHDAMYWYRQDPGQGLRLIYYSQIVNDFQKGDIAEGYSVSREKKESFPLTVTSAQKNPTAFYLCASSITGWGNYGYTFGSGTRLTVV.